The entry that follows covers one TCR beta chain sequence. The target antigen is unknown. The data are from a study of beta chain features in type 1 diabetes. Study-level findings and limits: Whether TCRB rearrangement is influenced by HLA type was left unresolved in this analysis.

Germline CDR1 is SGHTA and CDR2 is FQGTGA. V was pared by 5 bases and J by 7 bases, with 9 bases between. This CDR3 is built from 11 residues. Over 95% purity was reached by all sorted populations. All of the isolated RNA was reverse transcribed, so expressed TCRB transcripts were sequenced. The data were produced by immunoSEQ multiplex PCR, yet TCRdb's version contains in-frame clones alone and is incomplete. The repertoire has more than 300,000 clones, under 8.5% of them found once; the top ten carry around 0.45%. The sequence was obtained from a woman between 18 and 30 years old in good health. Sequenced input: central memory CD4+ T cells from blood. The chain recombines TRBV7-3 with TRBJ2-7; unclear D gene. CDR3 nucleotide sequence: TGTGCCAGCAGCCCCTTCGGAGAGCAGTACTTC. As protein: CASSPFGEQYF.